A single sample is the source of the 26 T cell receptor beta chains below, sequenced in a study of graft-versus-host responses after intestinal transplantation. The repertoire was sequenced with immunoSEQ multiplex PCR; TCRdb's copy has only in-frame clones and lacks some. The sample yields 100,000 or so clones, about 93% seen once. Their recognized antigens are unknown. Specimen: unstimulated CD8+ T cells sorted from spleen or lymph node cells, collected before intestinal transplant. The receptor set was obtained from a human donor who received an intestinal transplant.

This chain connects TRBV2 to TRBJ1-2; D possibly corresponds to TRBD1 (5 bases). Germline V gene sequence: CDR1 SNHLY, CDR2 FYNNEI. The CDR3 length is 11 residues. Trimming shortened V by 8 bases and J by 6 bases, and 10 bases separated the two germline ends. CDR3 sequence: CASQGINGYTF. DNA of the CDR3: TGTGCCAGCCAGGGTATCAATGGCTACACCTTC.

This clone has only one observation. The genes are TRBV4-3 and TRBJ2-3; weak D call: TRBD2 (6 bases). V was clipped by 1 base and J by 2 bases, with 13 bases between them. The CDR3 has 16 amino acids. Germline CDR1 LGHNA, CDR2 YSLEER. In DNA, the CDR3 is TGCGCCAGCAGCCAAGGGGTTGCGGGGATCACAGATACGCAGTATTTT. Protein: CASSQGVAGITDTQYF.

V is TRBV29-1 and J is TRBJ2-3; a weak D match, TRBD1 (6 bases). The CDR3 covers 14 residues. V was trimmed by 5 bases and J by 3 bases, leaving 15 bases between them. Germline V lookup: CDR1 SQVTM, CDR2 ANQGSEA. CDR3 in amino acids: CSVQGLGLTDTQYF. The CDR3 DNA is TGCAGCGTTCAGGGGTTGGGGTTGACAGATACGCAGTATTTT.

The rearrangement joins TRBV5-5 to TRBJ2-7; perhaps TRBD2 as D (6 bases). Germline V CDR1 and CDR2: SGHKS, YYEKEE (reference sequence). V lost 0 bases to trimming and J lost 5 bases, with 24 bases between them. The CDR3 covers 18 residues. CDR3 DNA sequence: TGTGCCAGCAGCTTGGAGGCCGGGAGAGGGGTTCTCGGAAACGAGCAGTACTTC. Residues: CASSLEAGRGVLGNEQYF.

The chain employs TRBV4-1 and TRBJ2-1; 8 bases map to TRBD2. This CDR3 contains 16 residues. V gave up 1 base and J gave up 7 bases; unmatched junction bases: 9. Germline values: CDR1 MGHRA, CDR2 YSYEKL. The CDR3 here is CASSQVAGGLGNEQFF. The CDR3 DNA follows: TGCGCCAGCAGCCAAGTTGCGGGGGGCTTGGGGAATGAGCAGTTCTTC.

V usage is TRBV5-6 and J usage is TRBJ2-5; maybe TRBD1 (5 bases). CDR3 length: 17 residues. Germline CDR1 is SGHDT and CDR2 is YYEEEE. Trimming left V 0 bases short and J 1 base short, with 16 bases between. The CDR3 reads CASSLEGRGGAQETQYF. The CDR3 bases are TGTGCCAGCAGCTTGGAGGGCCGTGGTGGGGCCCAAGAGACCCAGTACTTC.

The CDR3 sequence is CASSFDIGTVSPSTDTQYF. The CDR3 DNA follows: TGCGCCAGCAGCTTCGATATAGGGACTGTGTCCCCTAGCACAGATACGCAGTATTTT. The V and J genes are TRBV5-1 and TRBJ2-3, with D perhaps matching TRBD2 (6 bases). V dropped 2 bases and J dropped 0 bases, with 22 bases sitting between them. The CDR3 runs to 19 residues. Germline V CDR1 and CDR2: SGHRS, YFSETQ.

CDR3 DNA: TGTGCCAGCAGTTTAATTGCGCCACCGAACACCGGGGAGCTGTTTTTT. It encodes CASSLIAPPNTGELFF. V gene TRBV27 combines with J gene TRBJ2-2; no clear D. The V gene lost 2 bases and the J gene lost 0 bases, with 10 bases spanning the gap. The V gene's germline CDR1 is MNHEY and CDR2 SMNVEV (reference sequence). CDR3 length: 16 residues.

The chain combines TRBV10-3 with TRBJ2-3; D is uncertain. Germline lookup yields CDR1 ENHRY and CDR2 SYGVKD. Trimming removed 4 bases from V and 0 bases from J, with 5 bases in between. This CDR3 spans 13 amino acids. CDR3 loop: CAISGESTDTQYF. As DNA, the CDR3 is TGTGCCATCAGTGGAGAGAGCACAGATACGCAGTATTTT.

The CDR3 sequence is CASSLGGGGSTDTQYF. The CDR3 nucleotides are TGTGCCAGCAGCTTAGGCGGGGGCGGAAGCACAGATACGCAGTATTTT. The chain joins TRBV7-9 to TRBJ2-3, with D maybe TRBD2 (7 bases). This CDR3 contains 16 residues. Germline V gene lookup returns CDR1 SEHNR and CDR2 FQNEAQ (reference sequence). V dropped 1 base and J dropped 0 bases, with 11 bases sitting between them.

This rearrangement joins TRBV7-9 to TRBJ2-7; weak D call: TRBD1 (6 bases). The length of the CDR3 is 16 residues. Trimming stripped 0 bases from V and 1 base from J, with 13 bases between. Germline CDR1 SEHNR, CDR2 FQNEAQ (reference sequence). CDR3 sequence: CASSLATGLSSYEQYF. The CDR3 DNA follows: TGTGCCAGCAGCTTAGCCACAGGGTTATCATCCTACGAGCAGTACTTC. Complete variable domain (other parts from reference TRBV7-9 and TRBJ2-7): DTGVSQNPRHKITKRGQNVTFRCDPISEHNRLYWYRQTLGQGPEFLTYFQNEAQLEKSRLLSDRFSAERPKGSFSTLEIQRTEQGDSAMYLCASSLATGLSSYEQYFGPGTRLTVT.

This chain connects TRBV5-5 to TRBJ1-2, with a possible D match to TRBD1 (5 bases). Germline-derived CDR1 and CDR2 are SGHKS and YYEKEE (reference sequence). Trimming shortened V by 0 bases and J by 3 bases, and 12 bases separated the two germline ends. This CDR3 has 15 residues. The DNA for the CDR3 is TGTGCCAGCAGCTTGGGTGACAGAATTTACTATGGCTACACCTTC. It is translated as CASSLGDRIYYGYTF.

The genes are TRBV4-3 and TRBJ2-2, with D possibly TRBD2 on 6 matching bases. CDR1 is LGHNA and CDR2 is YSLEER in the germline V gene. The CDR3 is 15 residues long. The V gene lost 3 bases and the J gene lost 7 bases, with 15 bases spanning the gap. The CDR3 region has the DNA TGCGCCAGCAGCCACGGGAGTTCGTCAGTCGGGGAGCTGTTTTTT. Protein: CASSHGSSSVGELFF.

The chain recombines TRBV27 with TRBJ1-5, with 7 nucleotides matching TRBD1. The germline V gene has CDR1 MNHEY and CDR2 SMNVEV (reference sequence). Germline trimming cut 5 bases from V and 5 bases from J; bases unmatched to any gene: 3. The CDR3 loop spans 13 amino acids. CDR3 amino acids: CASSDREDQPQHF. The CDR3 bases are TGTGCCAGCAGTGACAGGGAAGATCAGCCCCAGCATTTT.

This clone has just a few counts. This chain connects TRBV10-2 to TRBJ1-2; D is perhaps TRBD1 (6 bases). Germline V gives CDR1 WSHSY, CDR2 SAAADI. CDR3 size: 15 residues. The ends were cut back, 0 bases at V and 8 bases at J, with 16 bases in the middle. CDR3 DNA: TGCGCCAGCAGTGAGTCGGGACATCTCGACATGGGCTACACCTTC. Amino acids: CASSESGHLDMGYTF.

The V and J genes are TRBV7-8 and TRBJ2-7, with a weak D call TRBD1 (5 bases). Germline CDR1 is SGHVS and CDR2 is FQNEAQ. Trimming removed 2 bases at V and 1 base at J, with 18 bases between. CDR3 size: 17 residues. DNA for the CDR3: TGTGCCAGCAGCTTATATGTAGGGGTCGTTGAGTCCTACGAGCAGTACTTC. Protein sequence: CASSLYVGVVESYEQYF.

J is TRBJ2-3 and V is TRBV25-1, with 11 bases fitting TRBD1. The germline CDR1 and CDR2 sequences are MGHDK and SYGVNS. This CDR3 spans 18 amino acids. Trimming at V came to 4 bases and at J to 0 bases, leaving 9 bases not matched to a gene. The CDR3 sequence is CASSVPGQGGSSTDTQYF. CDR3 sequence (DNA): TGTGCCAGCAGTGTTCCGGGACAGGGGGGATCTAGCACAGATACGCAGTATTTT.

The rearrangement uses TRBV13 and TRBJ2-7; 11 bases are a match to TRBD2. Germline CDR1 and CDR2: PRHDT and FYEKMQ (reference sequence). There are 14 residues in the CDR3. V dropped 3 bases and J dropped 5; count of bases not matched to a gene: 3. The CDR3 sequence: CASSFSGGAHEQYF. The CDR3 nucleotides are TGTGCCAGCAGCTTTAGCGGGGGGGCCCACGAGCAGTACTTC.

The CDR3 reads CASSLLGSPLHF. The CDR3, as DNA: TGTGCCAGCAGTCTCCTCGGTTCACCCCTCCACTTT. This chain uses TRBV27 with TRBJ1-6, with D unclear. The V and J ends lost 5 bases and 9 bases respectively, with 8 bases between them. The CDR3 consists of 12 residues. CDR1 is MNHEY, CDR2 SMNVEV, per germline (reference sequence).

The chain combines TRBV4-3 with TRBJ1-1, with TRBD1 matching over 9 bases. Germline V CDR1 and CDR2: LGHNA, YSLEER. There are 14 residues in the CDR3. V lost 3 bases to trimming and J lost 4 bases; unmatched junction nucleotides: 3. CDR3 protein: CASSQTQGATEAFF. For the CDR3, the DNA is TGCGCCAGCAGCCAGACACAGGGGGCCACTGAAGCTTTCTTT.

This clone was seen a single time. The chain couples TRBV11-2 to TRBJ2-7, with D unresolved. Per germline, CDR1 SGHAT and CDR2 FQNNGV. The germline V and J ends were trimmed by 5 bases and 4 bases, with 12 bases remaining between them. The CDR3 is 13 residues long. In DNA form, the CDR3 reads TGTGCCAGCAGCCCCTTTCCCGGTTACGAGCAGTACTTC. Translating gives CASSPFPGYEQYF.

This chain joins TRBV29-1 and TRBJ2-7, with 10 bases that match TRBD1. V lost 5 bases and J lost 5; bases outside the gene matches: 9. The CDR3 extends over 14 amino acids. CDR1 is SQVTM and CDR2 is ANQGSEA in the germline V gene. The CDR3 protein is CSVQPTGGSNEQYF. CDR3 sequence (DNA): TGCAGCGTTCAACCGACAGGGGGCTCAAACGAGCAGTACTTC.

V gene TRBV7-2 combines with J gene TRBJ2-1; TRBD2 agrees at 9 bases. CDR1 is SGHTA and CDR2 is FQGNSA in the germline V gene. The CDR3 is made up of 18 amino acids. After removal of 5 bases from V and 4 bases from J, the junction contained 15 bases not matched to a gene. The CDR3 sequence: CASSQGVAGATRYNEQFF. The CDR3 nucleotides are TGTGCCAGCAGCCAAGGGGTAGCGGGGGCCACAAGATACAATGAGCAGTTCTTC.

This clone was seen once. The CDR3 region has the DNA TGCGCCAGCAGCTTGACCAGGGCGGTCAACGAGCAGTACTTC. Protein product: CASSLTRAVNEQYF. V gene TRBV5-1 combines with J gene TRBJ2-7; perhaps TRBD1 as D (5 bases). There are 14 residues in the CDR3. The ends were cut back, 1 base at V and 5 bases at J, with 13 bases in the middle. Looked up from germline, CDR1 is SGHRS and CDR2 is YFSETQ.

The chain couples TRBV10-1 to TRBJ1-1, with 9 bases identical to TRBD1. The germline V gene encodes CDR1 WNHNN and CDR2 SYGVQD (reference sequence). The V gene end was trimmed by 3 bases and the J gene end by 2 bases; junction bases not matched to a gene: 10. The CDR3 totals 17 residues. This CDR3 reads CASSDSGDRAVNTEAFF. The DNA of the CDR3 is TGCGCCAGCAGTGATTCCGGGGACAGGGCCGTTAACACTGAAGCTTTCTTT.

The rearrangement uses TRBV6-5 and TRBJ1-2, with D uncertain. Trimming pared 2 bases from V and 6 bases from J, leaving 10 bases between. This CDR3 has 13 amino acids. Germline V CDR1 and CDR2: MNHEY, SVGAGI. The CDR3 sequence: CASSYGTANGYTF. The CDR3 DNA sequence: TGTGCCAGCAGTTACGGCACAGCTAATGGCTACACCTTC.